What follows are 13 T cell receptor beta chains derived from one specimen sequenced in a study of cytomegalovirus exposure and HLA in healthy donors. PCR used 60 Vbeta primers and 13 Jbeta primers. Libraries were prepared by immunoSEQ multiplex PCR; TCRdb keeps only in-frame clonotypes and omits some of them. The sample carries some 120,000 clones, roughly 9% recorded once. The material sequenced was PBMCs. The receptors derive from a middle-aged woman in good health and CMV-seropositive.

This clone was observed a handful of times. The chain uses TRBV29-1 and TRBJ2-7; maybe TRBD1 (5 bases). This CDR3 has 13 amino acids. Trimming removed 2 bases from V and 7 bases from J, with 15 bases in between. Germline values: CDR1 SQVTM, CDR2 ANQGSEA. The CDR3 reads CSVEQGGSGEQYF. CDR3 nucleotide sequence: TGCAGCGTTGAACAGGGTGGCTCTGGAGAGCAGTACTTC.

The sample holds a few counts of this clone. J is TRBJ1-1 and V is TRBV5-1; a possible D gene is TRBD1 (5 bases). Germline V gene data show CDR1 as SGHRS and CDR2 as YFSETQ. This CDR3 has 15 residues. Trimming removed 0 bases from V and 1 base from J, with 10 bases in between. The CDR3 bases are TGCGCCAGCAGCTTGGGGTGGACACCGAACACTGAAGCTTTCTTT. This translates into CASSLGWTPNTEAFF.

In this sample, this clone turned up a few times. The chain recombines TRBV9 with TRBJ2-7; 10 nucleotides agree with TRBD1. This CDR3 region has 15 residues. The V gene end was trimmed by 3 bases and the J gene end by 4 bases; junction bases not matched to a gene: 7. Germline-derived CDR1 and CDR2 are SGDLS and YYNGEE. For the CDR3, the DNA is TGTGCCAGCAGCGCGAGGGACAGGGGAATTTACGAGCAGTACTTC. It is translated as CASSARDRGIYEQYF.

The V call is TRBV13, the J call TRBJ1-1; a possible D gene is TRBD1 (6 bases). CDR3 length: 17 amino acids. The germline V gene has CDR1 PRHDT and CDR2 FYEKMQ (reference sequence). V was shortened by 0 bases and J by 4 bases, with 18 bases between the two germline ends. CDR3 bases: TGTGCCAGCAGCTTAGGCCACCGACACGACAGGAGCACTGAAGCTTTCTTT. This translates into CASSLGHRHDRSTEAFF.

This clone was seen more than once but under ten times. The CDR3 sequence: CASSLRQSGNTIYF. The CDR3 DNA follows: TGTGCCAGCAGTTTGCGGCAGTCAGGAAACACCATATATTTT. The rearrangement joins TRBV27 to TRBJ1-3; D is undetermined. Germline assignment: CDR1 MNHEY and CDR2 SMNVEV (reference sequence). This CDR3 is 14 amino acids long. Trimming removed 3 bases at V and 4 bases at J, with 10 bases between.

This clone was picked up a small number of times. The rearrangement links TRBV18 to TRBJ1-2; D may be TRBD1 (5 bases). This CDR3 is built from 14 residues. Trimming stripped 2 bases from V and 5 bases from J, with 12 bases between. Germline CDR1 and CDR2: KGHSH and LQKENI. CDR3 coding DNA: TGTGCCAGCTCACCAGACCAGGGCCGTTATGGCTACACCTTC. Translation gives CASSPDQGRYGYTF. Full variable domain (remainder filled in from reference TRBV18 and TRBJ1-2): NAGVMQNPRHLVRRRGQEARLRCSPMKGHSHVYWYRQLPEEGLKFMVYLQKENIIDESGMPKERFSAEFPKEGPSILRIQQVVRGDSAAYFCASSPDQGRYGYTFGSGTRLTVV.

This clone came up a few times. The gene calls are TRBV18 and TRBJ2-7; 7 bases are shared with TRBD1. The CDR3 loop spans 15 amino acids. Germline V lookup: CDR1 KGHSH, CDR2 LQKENI. The junction had 5 bases not matched to a gene; V was cut back by 3 bases and J by 0 bases. CDR3 in DNA: TGTGCCAGCTCACCGGGCCAGGGGGTCTCCTACGAGCAGTACTTC. Protein: CASSPGQGVSYEQYF.

The chain links TRBV10-1 to TRBJ1-5; TRBD1 might be the D (6 bases). The CDR3 totals 17 residues. Germline V gene sequence: CDR1 WNHNN, CDR2 SYGVQD (reference sequence). V dropped 5 bases and J dropped 2 bases, with 19 bases sitting between them. The CDR3, as DNA: TGCGCCAGCAGTCCTGACAGGCCACCGATAGGCAATCAGCCCCAGCATTTT. It codes for CASSPDRPPIGNQPQHF.

The chain couples TRBV7-2 to TRBJ1-4; TRBD1 matches at 9 bases. The V gene's germline CDR1 is SGHTA and CDR2 FQGNSA. V lost 2 bases, J lost 7 bases, and 5 bases stayed unmatched. The CDR3 totals 15 residues. CDR3 in DNA: TGTGCCAGCAGCTTATACAGGGGGCGCGTTGAAAAACTGTTTTTT. Translating it yields CASSLYRGRVEKLFF.

The chain couples TRBV28 to TRBJ1-2; no clear D. Germline loops: CDR1 MDHEN, CDR2 SYDVKM. Trimming left V 5 bases short and J 3 bases short, with 10 bases between. The CDR3 length is 13 residues. The CDR3 loop is CASSLQVYYGYTF. CDR3 sequence (DNA): TGTGCCAGCAGTCTCCAGGTTTACTATGGCTACACCTTC.

The rearrangement joins TRBV29-1 to TRBJ1-5; no clear D gene. CDR3 length equals 13 residues. Trimming shortened V by 4 bases and J by 0 bases, and 7 bases separated the two germline ends. Germline loops: CDR1 SQVTM, CDR2 ANQGSEA. CDR3 in DNA: TGCAGCGTTGGTTCTTATAGCAATCAGCCCCAGCATTTT. Its protein product is CSVGSYSNQPQHF.

There are a few counts of this clone. CDR3: CASSSGSGYTF. The CDR3 DNA reads TGCGCCAGCAGCTCCGGGTCTGGCTACACCTTC. The V gene is TRBV10-1, the J gene TRBJ1-2; D is unclear. Germline loops: CDR1 WNHNN, CDR2 SYGVQD (reference sequence). This CDR3 is 11 amino acids long. V was clipped by 6 bases and J by 7 bases, with 9 bases between them.

This clone was detected only a few times. The chain joins TRBV6-1 to TRBJ2-7, with 9 bases that match TRBD1. This CDR3 is built from 15 residues. Germline lookup yields CDR1 MNHNS and CDR2 SASEGT. Unmatched junction bases numbered 6, after V lost 6 bases and J lost 0 bases. Here the CDR3 DNA reads TGTGCCAGCAGGCACACAGGGGGCCTCTCCTACGAGCAGTACTTC. It specifies CASRHTGGLSYEQYF.